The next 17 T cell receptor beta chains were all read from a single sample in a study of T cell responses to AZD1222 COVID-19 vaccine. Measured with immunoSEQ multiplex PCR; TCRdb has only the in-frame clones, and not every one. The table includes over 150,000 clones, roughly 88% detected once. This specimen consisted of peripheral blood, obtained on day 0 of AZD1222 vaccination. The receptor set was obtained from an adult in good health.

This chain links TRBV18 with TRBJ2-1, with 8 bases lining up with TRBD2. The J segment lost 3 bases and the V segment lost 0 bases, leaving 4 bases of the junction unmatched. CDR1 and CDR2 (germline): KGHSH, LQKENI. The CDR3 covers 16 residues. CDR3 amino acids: CASSPPVAGLYNEQFF. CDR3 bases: TGTGCCAGCTCACCACCGGTAGCGGGACTCTACAATGAGCAGTTCTTC.

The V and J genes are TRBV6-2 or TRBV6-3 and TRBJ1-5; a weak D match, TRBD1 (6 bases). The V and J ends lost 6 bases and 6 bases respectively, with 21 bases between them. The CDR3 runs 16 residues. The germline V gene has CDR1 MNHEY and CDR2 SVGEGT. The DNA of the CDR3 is TGTGCCAGCAGCCCCGCGGGTTTTCGGGGGCCTCAGCCCCAGCATTTT. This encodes CASSPAGFRGPQPQHF.

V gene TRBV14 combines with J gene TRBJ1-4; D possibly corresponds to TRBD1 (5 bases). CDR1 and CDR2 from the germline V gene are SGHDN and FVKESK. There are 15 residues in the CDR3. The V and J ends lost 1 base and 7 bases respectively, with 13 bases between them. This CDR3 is CASSQGGGFGEKLFF. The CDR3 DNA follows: TGTGCCAGCAGCCAAGGCGGGGGTTTCGGTGAAAAACTGTTTTTT.

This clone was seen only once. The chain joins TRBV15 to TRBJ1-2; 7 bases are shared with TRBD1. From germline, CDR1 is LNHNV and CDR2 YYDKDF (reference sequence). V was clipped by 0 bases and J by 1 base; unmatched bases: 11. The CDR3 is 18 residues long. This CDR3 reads CATSRDRGRGRSNYGYTF. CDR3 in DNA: TGTGCCACCAGCAGAGATCGGGGCAGGGGGAGAAGTAACTATGGCTACACCTTC.

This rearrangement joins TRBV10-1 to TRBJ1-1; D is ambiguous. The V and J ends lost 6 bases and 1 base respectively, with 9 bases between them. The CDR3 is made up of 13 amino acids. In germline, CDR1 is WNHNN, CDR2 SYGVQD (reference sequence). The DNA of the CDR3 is TGCGCCAGCAGATTGGACGGGAACACTGAAGCTTTCTTT. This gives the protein CASRLDGNTEAFF.

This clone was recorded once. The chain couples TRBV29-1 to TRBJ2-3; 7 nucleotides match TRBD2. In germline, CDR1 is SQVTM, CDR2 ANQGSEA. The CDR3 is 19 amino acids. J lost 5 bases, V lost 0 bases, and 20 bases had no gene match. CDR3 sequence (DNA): TGCAGCGTTGAAGAAACCTGGGGGGGACCCACGGCCTCGGGAGATACGCAGTATTTT. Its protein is CSVEETWGGPTASGDTQYF.

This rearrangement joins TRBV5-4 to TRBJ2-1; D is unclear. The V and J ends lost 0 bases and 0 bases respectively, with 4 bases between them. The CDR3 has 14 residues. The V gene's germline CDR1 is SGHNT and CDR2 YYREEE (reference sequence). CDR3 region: CASSLDSSYNEQFF. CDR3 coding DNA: TGTGCCAGCAGCTTGGACAGCTCCTACAATGAGCAGTTCTTC.

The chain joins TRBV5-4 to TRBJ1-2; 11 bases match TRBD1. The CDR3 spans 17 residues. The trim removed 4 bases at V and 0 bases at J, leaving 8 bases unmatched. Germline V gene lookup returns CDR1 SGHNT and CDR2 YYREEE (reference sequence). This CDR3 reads CASSPGQGGLANYGYTF. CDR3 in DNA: TGTGCCAGCAGCCCGGGACAGGGGGGATTAGCTAACTATGGCTACACCTTC.

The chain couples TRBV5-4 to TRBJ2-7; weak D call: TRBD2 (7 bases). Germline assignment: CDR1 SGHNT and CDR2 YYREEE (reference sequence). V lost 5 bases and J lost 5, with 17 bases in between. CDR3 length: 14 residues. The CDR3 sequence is CASSRRGGRDEQYF. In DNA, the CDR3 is TGTGCCAGCAGTAGGAGGGGGGGACGGGACGAGCAGTACTTC.

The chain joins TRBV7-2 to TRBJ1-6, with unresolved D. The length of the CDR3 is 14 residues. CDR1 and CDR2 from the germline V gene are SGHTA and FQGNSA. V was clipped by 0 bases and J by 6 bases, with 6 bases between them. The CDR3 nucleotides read TGTGCCAGCAGCTTAGCGGTGCTTAATTCACCCCTCCACTTT. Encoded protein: CASSLAVLNSPLHF.

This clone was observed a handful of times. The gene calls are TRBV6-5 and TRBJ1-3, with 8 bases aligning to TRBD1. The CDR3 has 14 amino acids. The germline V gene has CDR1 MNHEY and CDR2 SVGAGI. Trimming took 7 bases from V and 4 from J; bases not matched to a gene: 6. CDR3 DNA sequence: TGTGCCAGCATCGACAGGGGAGAAGGAAACACCATATATTTT. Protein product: CASIDRGEGNTIYF.

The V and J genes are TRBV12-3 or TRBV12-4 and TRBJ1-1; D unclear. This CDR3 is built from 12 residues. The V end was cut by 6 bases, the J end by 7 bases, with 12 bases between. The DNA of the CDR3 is TGTGCCAGCAGCCCTACGGGGTTTGAAGCTTTCTTT. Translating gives CASSPTGFEAFF.

The CDR3 DNA is TGTGCCAGCAGTCGCGTTGGGGGTGCAACTAATGAAAAACTGTTTTTT. It yields the protein CASSRVGGATNEKLFF. The chain employs TRBV7-9 and TRBJ1-4; tentatively, D is TRBD1 (5 bases). V lost 6 bases and J lost 0, with 14 bases in between. The CDR3 totals 16 residues. Germline assignment: CDR1 SEHNR and CDR2 FQNEAQ (reference sequence).

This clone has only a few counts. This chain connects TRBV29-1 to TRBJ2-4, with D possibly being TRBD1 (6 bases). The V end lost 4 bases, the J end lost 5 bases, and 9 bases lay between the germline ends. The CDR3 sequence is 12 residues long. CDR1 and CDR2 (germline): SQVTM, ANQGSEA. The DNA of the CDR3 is TGCAGCGTTGGGACAGCGGAAAACATTCAGTACTTC. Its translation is CSVGTAENIQYF.

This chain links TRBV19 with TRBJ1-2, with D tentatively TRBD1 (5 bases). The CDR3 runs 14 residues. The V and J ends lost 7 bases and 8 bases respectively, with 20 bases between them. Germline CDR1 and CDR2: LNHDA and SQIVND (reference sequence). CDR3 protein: CASTYKGPGRGYTF. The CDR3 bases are TGTGCCAGTACCTATAAGGGACCAGGGCGAGGCTACACCTTC.

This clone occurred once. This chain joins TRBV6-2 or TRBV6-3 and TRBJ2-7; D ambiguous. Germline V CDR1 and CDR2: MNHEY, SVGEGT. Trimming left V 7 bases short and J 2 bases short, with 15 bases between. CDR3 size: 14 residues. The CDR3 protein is CASNPWTVPYEQYF. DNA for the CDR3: TGTGCCAGCAACCCGTGGACGGTTCCCTACGAGCAGTACTTC.

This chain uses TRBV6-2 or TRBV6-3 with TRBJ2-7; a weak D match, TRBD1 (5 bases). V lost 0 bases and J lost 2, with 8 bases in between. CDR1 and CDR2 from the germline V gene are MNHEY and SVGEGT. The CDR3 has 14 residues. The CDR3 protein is CASSYSWGPYEQYF. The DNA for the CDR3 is TGTGCCAGCAGTTACTCGTGGGGCCCCTACGAGCAGTACTTC.